This record looks at one T cell receptor (beta chain) sequence and its context. Its antigen is still unknown. The CDR3 extends over 14 amino acids. Trimming removed 4 bases from V and 3 bases from J; junction bases left unmatched: 3. Germline V gene data show CDR1 as MNHEY and CDR2 as SMNVEV (reference sequence). Method: immunoSEQ multiplex PCR; TCRdb's copy keeps in-frame clones and lacks some. Of about 140,000 clones in the sample, 85% to 90% were seen once. This sample stems from a study of T cell responses to AZD1222 COVID-19 vaccine. Study observations and caveats: Every sample of the repertoires postdated the peak T cell response. Only five or six AZD1222 recipients were seropositive at baseline. Clonal diversity was possibly underestimated, and the donors were mostly white British, with more females. There were vaccine-associated CD4 TCRs across spike, dominant at 160-218 and 743-854.

This clonotype originated in an adult in good health. The J gene is TRBJ1-3, the V gene TRBV27; TRBD1 matches 7 bases. Here the sequenced sample was peripheral blood, taken on day 0 of AZD1222 vaccination. CDR3 coding DNA: TGTGCCAGCAGTTCGACAGGGAATGGAAACACCATATATTTT. It encodes CASSSTGNGNTIYF.